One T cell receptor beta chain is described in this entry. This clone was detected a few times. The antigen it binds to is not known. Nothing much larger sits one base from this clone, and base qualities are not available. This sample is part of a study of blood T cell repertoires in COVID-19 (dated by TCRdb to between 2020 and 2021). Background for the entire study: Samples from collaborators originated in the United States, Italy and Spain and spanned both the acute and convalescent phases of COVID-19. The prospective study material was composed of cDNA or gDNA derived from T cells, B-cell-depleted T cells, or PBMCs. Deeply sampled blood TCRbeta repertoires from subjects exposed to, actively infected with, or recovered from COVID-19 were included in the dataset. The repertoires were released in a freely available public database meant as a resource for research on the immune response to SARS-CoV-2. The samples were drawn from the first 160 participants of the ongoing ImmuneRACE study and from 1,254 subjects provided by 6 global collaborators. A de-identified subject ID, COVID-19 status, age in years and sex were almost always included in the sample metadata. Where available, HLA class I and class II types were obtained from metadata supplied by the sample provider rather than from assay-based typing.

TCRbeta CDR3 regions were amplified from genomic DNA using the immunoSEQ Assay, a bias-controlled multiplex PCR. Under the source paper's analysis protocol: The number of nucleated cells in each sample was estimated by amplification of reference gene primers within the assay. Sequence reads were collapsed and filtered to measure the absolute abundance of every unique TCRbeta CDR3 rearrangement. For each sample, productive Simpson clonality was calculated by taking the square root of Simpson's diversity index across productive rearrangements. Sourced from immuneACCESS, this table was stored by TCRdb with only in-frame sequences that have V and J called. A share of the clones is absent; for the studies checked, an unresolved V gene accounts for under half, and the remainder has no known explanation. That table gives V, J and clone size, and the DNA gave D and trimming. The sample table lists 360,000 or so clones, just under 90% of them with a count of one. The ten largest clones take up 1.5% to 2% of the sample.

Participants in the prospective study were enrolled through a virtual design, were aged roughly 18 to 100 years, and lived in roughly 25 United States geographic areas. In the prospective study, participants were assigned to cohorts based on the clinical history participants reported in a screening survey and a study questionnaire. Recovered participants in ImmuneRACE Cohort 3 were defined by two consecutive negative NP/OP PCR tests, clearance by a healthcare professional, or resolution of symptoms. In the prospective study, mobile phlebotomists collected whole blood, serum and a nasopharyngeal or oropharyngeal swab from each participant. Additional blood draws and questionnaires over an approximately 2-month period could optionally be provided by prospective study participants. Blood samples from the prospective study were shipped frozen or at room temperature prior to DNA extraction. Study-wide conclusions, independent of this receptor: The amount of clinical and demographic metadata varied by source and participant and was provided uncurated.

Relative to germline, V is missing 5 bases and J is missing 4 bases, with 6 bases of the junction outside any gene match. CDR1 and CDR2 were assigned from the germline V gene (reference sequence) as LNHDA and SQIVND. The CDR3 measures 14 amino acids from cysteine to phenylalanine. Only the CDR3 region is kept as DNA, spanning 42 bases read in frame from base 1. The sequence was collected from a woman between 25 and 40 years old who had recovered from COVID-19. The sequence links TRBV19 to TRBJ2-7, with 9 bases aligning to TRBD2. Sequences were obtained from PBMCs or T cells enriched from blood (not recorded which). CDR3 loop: CASSPQGLAYEQYF. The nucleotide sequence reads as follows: TGTGCCAGTAGTCCCCAGGGACTAGCATACGAGCAGTACTTC.